The clone carrying this T cell receptor (beta chain) appeared a single time. The entry originates in a study of blood T cell repertoires in COVID-19. Looking at the study overall: Collection of acute and convalescent COVID-19 samples took place in the United States, Italy and Spain. The analysed material was cDNA or gDNA that came from T cells, B-cell-depleted T cells, or PBMCs.

Source study methods: Reference gene primer amplification gave nucleated cell count estimates. The assay was immunoSEQ multiplex PCR, and TCRdb's table has in-frame clones only and misses some. The V and J calls and clone size come from that table; D and trimming were worked out from the DNA. Of about 120,000 clones in the sample, roughly three quarters are singletons; the top ten hold 7.9%. The V gene's germline CDR1 is ENHRY and CDR2 SYGVKD. V lost 10 bases and J 4 bases, leaving 22 bases between the germline ends. The CDR3 has 16 residues. This TCR derives from a human donor in a cohort sampled during active COVID-19. The material sequenced was peripheral blood. The chain is built from TRBV10-3 and TRBJ2-2, with a possible D match to TRBD2 (6 bases). The CDR3 loop is CATGPLTSSGTGELFF. CDR3 nucleotides: TGTGCCACCGGCCCTCTTACTAGCTCGGGCACCGGGGAGCTGTTTTTT.